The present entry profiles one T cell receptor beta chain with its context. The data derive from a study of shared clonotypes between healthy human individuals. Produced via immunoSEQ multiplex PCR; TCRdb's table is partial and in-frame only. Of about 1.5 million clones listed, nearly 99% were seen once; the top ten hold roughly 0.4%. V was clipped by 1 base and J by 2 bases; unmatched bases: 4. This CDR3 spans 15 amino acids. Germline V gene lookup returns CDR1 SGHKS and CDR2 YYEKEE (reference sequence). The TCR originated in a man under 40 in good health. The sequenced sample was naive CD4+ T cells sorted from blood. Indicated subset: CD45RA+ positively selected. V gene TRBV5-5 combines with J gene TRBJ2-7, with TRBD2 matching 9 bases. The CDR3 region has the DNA TGTGCCAGCAGCTTGTTGACTAGCGGAACCTACGAGCAGTACTTC. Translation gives CASSLLTSGTYEQYF.